Listed here are 16 T cell receptor beta chains from one sample, sequenced in a study of technical replicates of blood from a handful of donors. Sequencing was performed with immunoSEQ multiplex PCR; in TCRdb, only in-frame clones are kept and a portion is missing. The sample includes nearly 70,000 clones, about 89% seen only once; the top ten take over 3.5%. The sequencing input was PBMCs. The receptors were gathered from a human donor in good health. Some clones in this sample may be carry-over from other donors' samples.

V and J are TRBV5-6 and TRBJ2-6; D possibly corresponds to TRBD1 (6 bases). The CDR3 spans 15 residues. Germline V CDR1 and CDR2: SGHDT, YYEEEE. The V end lost 7 bases, the J end lost 0 bases, and 11 bases lay between the germline ends. The DNA of the CDR3 is TGTGCCAGCCGAACAGGGCTCTCTGGGGCCAACGTCCTGACTTTC. Protein product: CASRTGLSGANVLTF.

The chain links TRBV5-8 to TRBJ2-7; 11 positions agree with TRBD2. CDR3 length: 16 amino acids. Germline V gene sequence: CDR1 SGHTS, CDR2 YDEGEE. V was pared by 4 bases and J by 2 bases, with 8 bases of the junction left unmatched. In DNA, the CDR3 is TGTGCCAGCAGCCGAGGGACTAGCGGACTTACCTACGAGCAGTACTTC. This gives the protein CASSRGTSGLTYEQYF.

This clone is a singleton in its sample. The rearrangement joins TRBV12-5 to TRBJ2-1; 15 bases match TRBD2. The CDR3 spans 17 residues. CDR1 and CDR2 from the germline V gene are LGHNT and FRNRAP. V lost 0 bases and J lost 9; bases outside the gene matches: 6. DNA for the CDR3: TGTGCTAGTGGTTTGGTCCACGGACTAGCGGGAGGGTTTGAGCAGTTCTTC. This translates into CASGLVHGLAGGFEQFF.

This clone was seen more than once but under ten times. J is TRBJ2-7 and V is TRBV29-1; a weak D match, TRBD2 (6 bases). Per germline, CDR1 SQVTM and CDR2 ANQGSEA. Trimming removed 3 bases from V and 3 bases from J, with 9 bases in between. This CDR3 region has 12 residues. The CDR3: CSVEQGGYEQYF. For the CDR3, the DNA is TGCAGCGTTGAGCAGGGAGGCTACGAGCAGTACTTC.

This chain uses TRBV18 with TRBJ2-1, with 12 bases matching TRBD2. CDR3 length: 13 residues. The germline gives CDR1 KGHSH, CDR2 LQKENI. The V gene end was trimmed by 10 bases and the J gene end by 7 bases; junction bases not matched to a gene: 5. CDR3 DNA: TGTGCCACCGTACTAGCGGGAGGTAATGAGCAGTTCTTC. This encodes CATVLAGGNEQFF.

The chain employs TRBV20-1 and TRBJ1-1; D is unresolved. With 1 base removed from V and 11 bases from J, the gap between germline ends came to 8 bases. The CDR3 extends over 10 amino acids. CDR1 and CDR2 (germline): DFQATT, SNEGSKA (reference sequence). The CDR3 protein is CSARGDGAFF. CDR3 coding DNA: TGCAGTGCTAGAGGCGACGGGGCTTTCTTT.

The gene calls are TRBV5-1 and TRBJ2-7; 9 bases agree with TRBD1. Trimming took 5 bases from V and 2 from J; bases not matched to a gene: 8. The CDR3 covers 15 residues. Per germline, CDR1 SGHRS and CDR2 YFSETQ. The CDR3 spells CASRAGTGITYEQYF. The DNA for the CDR3 is TGCGCCAGCAGGGCCGGGACAGGGATTACCTACGAGCAGTACTTC.

About this clone: The same CDR3 arises from other DNA sequences in this sample as well. V gene TRBV6-6 combines with J gene TRBJ2-7; D not certain. Germline lookup yields CDR1 MNHNY and CDR2 SVGAGI (reference sequence). V dropped 0 bases and J dropped 3 bases, with 3 bases sitting between them. The CDR3 spans 12 residues. The CDR3 protein is CASSYSSYEQYF. CDR3 DNA: TGTGCCAGCAGTTACTCCAGCTACGAGCAGTACTTC.

The chain combines TRBV5-4 with TRBJ2-2; 10 positions agree with TRBD2. Per germline, CDR1 SGHNT and CDR2 YYREEE (reference sequence). The CDR3 contains 17 residues. V was pared by 3 bases and J by 1 base, with 6 bases of the junction left unmatched. For the CDR3, the DNA is TGTGCCAGCAGCTCGGCACTAGCGGGGCAGAACACCGGGGAGCTGTTTTTT. It yields the protein CASSSALAGQNTGELFF.

This clone has only one observation. The chain links TRBV2 to TRBJ1-4; 11 bases match TRBD1. Germline lookup yields CDR1 SNHLY and CDR2 FYNNEI. This CDR3 is 15 amino acids long. J was trimmed by 8 bases and V by 1 base; bases with no gene match: 3. CDR3 in DNA: TGTGCCAGCAGTGAAGGGGACAGGGGGGAAGAAAAACTGTTTTTT. Amino acids: CASSEGDRGEEKLFF. The entire variable domain, with the rest obtained from reference TRBV2 and TRBJ1-4, is as follows: EPEVTQTPSHQVTQMGQEVILRCVPISNHLYFYWYRQILGQKVEFLVSFYNNEISEKSEIFDDQFSVERPDGSNFTLKIRSTKLEDSAMYFCASSEGDRGEEKLFFGSGTQLSVL.

A note on this clone: This specimen includes other DNA sequences encoding the same CDR3. The chain combines TRBV20-1 with TRBJ2-7, with a possible D match to TRBD2 (5 bases). The germline V gene has CDR1 DFQATT and CDR2 SNEGSKA (reference sequence). The CDR3 runs to 11 residues. V was cut by 6 bases and J by 3 bases, with 9 bases left in between. The CDR3 reads CSARRGYEQYF. Written as DNA, the CDR3 is TGCAGTGCCCGCCGGGGCTACGAGCAGTACTTC.

This clone was recorded once. The chain links TRBV4-1 to TRBJ2-7, with 9 bases fitting TRBD2. The germline V gene has CDR1 MGHRA and CDR2 YSYEKL. J lost 2 bases, V lost 0 bases, and 2 bases had no gene match. The CDR3 covers 15 residues. CDR3 DNA: TGCGCCAGCAGCCAAGACGGCGGGGGGGCCTACGAGCAGTACTTC. Protein product: CASSQDGGGAYEQYF.

V and J are TRBV2 and TRBJ2-1, with 9 bases identical to TRBD1. Trimming took 0 bases from V and 0 from J; bases not matched to a gene: 0. The germline V gene encodes CDR1 SNHLY and CDR2 FYNNEI. The CDR3 is 16 residues long. CDR3 in amino acids: CASSEATGGSYNEQFF. CDR3 DNA: TGTGCCAGCAGTGAAGCGACAGGGGGCTCCTACAATGAGCAGTTCTTC. The full variable domain, its missing parts supplied by reference TRBV2 and TRBJ2-1, is EPEVTQTPSHQVTQMGQEVILRCVPISNHLYFYWYRQILGQKVEFLVSFYNNEISEKSEIFDDQFSVERPDGSNFTLKIRSTKLEDSAMYFCASSEATGGSYNEQFFGPGTRLTVL.

The chain recombines TRBV15 with TRBJ1-1; D remains unclear. The CDR3 loop spans 13 amino acids. Germline-derived CDR1 and CDR2 are LNHNV and YYDKDF (reference sequence). Trimming took 5 bases from V and 6 from J, leaving 13 bases between them. This CDR3 reads CATSPGTAAEAFF. The CDR3 nucleotides are TGTGCCACCAGCCCGGGAACGGCGGCTGAAGCTTTCTTT.

V usage is TRBV29-1 and J usage is TRBJ1-2; 10 positions agree with TRBD1. The CDR3 sequence is 14 residues long. Trimming removed 4 bases from V and 1 base from J; junction bases left unmatched: 3. Germline loops: CDR1 SQVTM, CDR2 ANQGSEA. CDR3 DNA: TGCAGCGTTGCGGGGACAGGGGATAACTATGGCTACACCTTC. This codes for CSVAGTGDNYGYTF.

The rearrangement joins TRBV7-2 to TRBJ2-7; 9 bases map to TRBD2. CDR1 and CDR2 (germline): SGHTA, FQGNSA. The CDR3 is 15 residues long. Trimming at V came to 1 base and at J to 6 bases, leaving 7 bases not matched to a gene. CDR3 residues: CASSLVAGVLSEQYF. The CDR3 DNA is TGTGCCAGCAGCTTAGTAGCGGGAGTCCTCTCCGAGCAGTACTTC.